This record looks at one TCR beta chain sequence and its context. CDR3 regions of TCR beta were amplified from RNA transcripts. An initial RT-PCR round employing HTBI primers preceded a second-round multiplex PCR. TCRdb called the multiplex PCR reads again in MiXCR, with one record for every CDR3 protein. This table holds 350,000 to 400,000 distinct CDR3 sequences, 15% found once. Hyperthyroidism patients had new diagnoses, durations under 2 months, and ages of 18 to 65. Clinical symptoms, serum thyroxine, TRAb, thyroid ultrasound and orbital computed tomography determined diagnosis. Trimming at V came to 4 bases and at J to 0 bases, leaving 2 bases not matched to a gene. Germline lookup yields CDR1 MNHNS and CDR2 SASEGT. There are 15 residues in the CDR3. This sample is drawn from a study of Graves' ophthalmopathy and Graves' hyperthyroidism. Study overall: Ahead of any treatment, peripheral blood was obtained at the initial diagnosis.

The sequenced sample consisted of peripheral blood. This receptor was identified in a woman younger than 30 with stable Graves' hyperthyroidism. The chain recombines TRBV6-1 with TRBJ2-2; 7 positions match TRBD2. Here the CDR3 reads CASSAGGANTGELFF. CDR3 DNA: TGTGCCAGCAGTGCGGGAGGAGCGAACACCGGGGAGCTGTTTTTT.